The present T cell receptor beta chain was sequenced within a study of T cell responses to AZD1222 COVID-19 vaccine. The CDR3 is 15 amino acids. CDR1 is LNHDA, CDR2 SQIVND, per germline (reference sequence). V was clipped by 3 bases and J by 4 bases, with 15 bases between them. This clone has more than one count but fewer than ten. Its specificity is unknown. Findings and caveats of the study: CD4 TCRs linked to vaccination spanned spike, dominating at 160-218 and 743-854. Epitopes outside B.1.351 and B.1.1.7 mutated regions reportedly drew nearly half of spike TCRs. Spike-specific TCR breadth and depth grew following two AZD1222 doses.

Some clones are missing from TCRdb's copy, which holds only in-frame ones; the method was immunoSEQ multiplex PCR. The sample lists 150,000 to 190,000 clones; around nine tenths were seen once. The origin of this receptor is an adult in good health. The chain links TRBV19 to TRBJ1-1; D gene uncertain. Sequenced here: peripheral blood, sampled on day 0 of AZD1222 vaccination. The DNA for the CDR3 is TGTGCCAGTAGTATCAGTTCCAGTTCGTTCACTGAAGCTTTCTTT. Translating gives CASSISSSSFTEAFF.